Listed here are 10 T cell receptor beta chains from one sample, sequenced in a study of CD8+ T cells in alopecia areata. In each case, RNA was isolated and then reverse transcribed into cDNA as the sequencing template. TCRdb's copy holds only in-frame clones and misses some; the assay was immunoSEQ multiplex PCR. The repertoire holds roughly 100,000 clones, 60% seen once, with about 16% in the top ten. The treatment is: oral pan-JAK inhibitor, 5-10 mg twice daily. Here the sequenced sample was CD8+ T cells sorted from blood, taken at roughly week 55, from a patient treated with tofacitinib. These receptors were collected from a human donor with alopecia areata.

The table lists this clone with a few counts. V usage is TRBV5-1 and J usage is TRBJ2-7; no definite D call. The CDR3 extends over 12 amino acids. Looked up from germline, CDR1 is SGHRS and CDR2 is YFSETQ. With 0 bases removed from V and 3 bases from J, the gap between germline ends came to 4 bases. In DNA, the CDR3 is TGCGCCAGCAGCTTGGTTGGCTACGAGCAGTACTTC. Protein sequence: CASSLVGYEQYF.

V is TRBV5-1 and J is TRBJ1-5; a possible D gene is TRBD1 (5 bases). The CDR3 is 11 amino acids. The germline CDR1 and CDR2 sequences are SGHRS and YFSETQ. The ends were cut back, 3 bases at V and 7 bases at J, with 5 bases in the middle. DNA of the CDR3: TGCGCCAGCAGCTGGGGCCAGCCCCAGCATTTT. This codes for CASSWGQPQHF.

CDR3 residues: CASSPRGTEAFF. The CDR3 nucleotides are TGCGCCAGCAGCCCCCGGGGTACTGAAGCTTTCTTT. The gene calls are TRBV4-1 and TRBJ1-1; D gene uncertain. In germline, CDR1 is MGHRA, CDR2 YSYEKL. The CDR3 runs to 12 residues. The V end was cut by 4 bases, the J end by 5 bases, with 8 bases between.

The V call is TRBV9, the J call TRBJ2-2; D may be TRBD1 (6 bases). V dropped 2 bases and J dropped 5 bases, with 13 bases sitting between them. CDR1 is SGDLS and CDR2 is YYNGEE in the germline V gene. CDR3 size: 15 residues. CDR3 sequence reads: CASSVSGTSTGELFF. CDR3 coding DNA: TGTGCCAGCAGCGTGTCCGGGACATCAACCGGGGAGCTGTTTTTT. The full variable domain, rest sourced from reference TRBV9 and TRBJ2-2, is DSGVTQTPKHLITATGQRVTLRCSPRSGDLSVYWYQQSLDQGLQFLIQYYNGEERAKGNILERFSAQQFPDLHSELNLSSLELGDSALYFCASSVSGTSTGELFFGEGSRLTVL.

This clone was seen more than once but under ten times. The V gene is TRBV14, the J gene TRBJ2-1; possible D gene TRBD1, 5 bases. The ends were cut back, 3 bases at V and 2 bases at J, with 5 bases in the middle. The CDR3 extends over 13 amino acids. Germline CDR1 and CDR2: SGHDN and FVKESK. CDR3 residues: CASSQGPYNEQFF. The CDR3 DNA is TGTGCCAGCAGCCAGGGGCCCTACAATGAGCAGTTCTTC.

This rearrangement joins TRBV30 to TRBJ2-3, with 7 bases lining up with TRBD1. This CDR3 contains 14 residues. Germline V gene data show CDR1 as GTSNPN and CDR2 as SVGIG (reference sequence). V trimming: 3 bases; J trimming: 4 bases; junction bases outside the gene matches: 7. The DNA of the CDR3 is TGTGCCTGGAGCAAAAACAGGGGCGCAGATACGCAGTATTTT. This codes for CAWSKNRGADTQYF.

The table lists this clone with a few counts. V gene TRBV10-3 combines with J gene TRBJ1-1; the D is unclear. Germline V gene lookup returns CDR1 ENHRY and CDR2 SYGVKD. This CDR3 comprises 11 residues. The V end lost 8 bases, the J end lost 1 base, and 5 bases lay between the germline ends. This CDR3 reads CAIGENTEAFF. The CDR3 nucleotides are TGTGCCATCGGGGAGAACACTGAAGCTTTCTTT.

This clone has only a few counts. This chain uses TRBV9 with TRBJ1-6, with D maybe TRBD1 (5 bases). This CDR3 is built from 15 residues. Germline V CDR1 and CDR2: SGDLS, YYNGEE. V was clipped by 4 bases and J by 7 bases, with 15 bases between them. DNA for the CDR3: TGTGCCAGCAGCTCCACCCCAGGGTACAATTCACCCCTCCACTTT. It is translated as CASSSTPGYNSPLHF.

A few counts support this clone. This sequence joins TRBV5-4 and TRBJ2-1, with TRBD1 matching 7 bases. This CDR3 has 13 residues. Germline CDR1 reads SGHNT; CDR2 reads YYREEE (reference sequence). The CDR3: CAAADRAYNEQFF. CDR3 bases: TGTGCAGCCGCCGACAGGGCTTACAATGAGCAGTTCTTC.

The gene calls are TRBV13 and TRBJ2-7, with 7 bases matching TRBD1. The CDR3 is made up of 15 amino acids. After removal of 8 bases from V and 1 base from J, the junction contained 11 bases not matched to a gene. In germline, CDR1 is PRHDT, CDR2 FYEKMQ (reference sequence). The DNA of the CDR3 is TGTGCCAGCGGGCAGTCACGGGACAGTTCCTACGAGCAGTACTTC. Protein: CASGQSRDSSYEQYF. Full variable domain (missing parts from reference TRBV13 and TRBJ2-7): AAGVIQSPRHLIKEKRETATLKCYPIPRHDTVYWYQQGPGQDPQFLISFYEKMQSDKGSIPDRFSAQQFSDYHSELNMSSLELGDSALYFCASGQSRDSSYEQYFGPGTRLTVT.